The 14 T cell receptor beta chains in this list originate from one sample, sequenced in a study of shared clonotypes between healthy human individuals. The method was immunoSEQ multiplex PCR; TCRdb's version includes in-frame clones alone and lacks a portion of them. The table lists over a million clones, around 78% of them singletons. Sequencing used memory CD4+ T cells from PBMCs. Subset denoted: CD45RA-negative fraction. Receptors were obtained from a man between 18 and 35 years old in good health. Some clones in this sample may be carry-over from other donors' samples.

V usage is TRBV7-2 and J usage is TRBJ1-4, with a tentative D call TRBD1 (6 bases). The CDR3 spans 13 residues. Germline CDR1 is SGHTA and CDR2 is FQGNSA. V gave up 6 bases and J gave up 4 bases, with 9 bases separating them. The CDR3 loop is CASRGQVNEKLFF. CDR3 in DNA: TGTGCCAGCAGGGGACAAGTTAATGAAAAACTGTTTTTT.

There are many counts of this clone. The gene calls are TRBV14 and TRBJ2-7; TRBD1 is a possible D gene (6 bases). The germline V and J ends were trimmed by 5 bases and 8 bases, with 16 bases remaining between them. The germline V gene encodes CDR1 SGHDN and CDR2 FVKESK. This CDR3 region has 13 residues. CDR3 DNA sequence: TGTGCCAGCAGCTACATGCTACAGGGACAGCAGTACTTC. It translates to CASSYMLQGQQYF.

The V gene is TRBV6-5, the J gene TRBJ2-7; the D gene could be TRBD1 or TRBD2 (5 bases each). Germline CDR1 MNHEY, CDR2 SVGAGI. This CDR3 contains 14 residues. With 6 bases removed from V and 7 bases from J, the gap between germline ends came to 19 bases. DNA for the CDR3: TGTGCCAGCAGCCAGTCCCTGGGGACCCTTGAGCAGTACTTC. Translated: CASSQSLGTLEQYF.

This clone was seen more than once but under ten times. The gene calls are TRBV28 and TRBJ1-2, with a tentative D call TRBD1 (5 bases). Per the germline V gene, CDR1 is MDHEN and CDR2 is SYDVKM. Trimming pared 5 bases from V and 0 bases from J, leaving 16 bases between. The CDR3 consists of 16 residues. The CDR3 DNA reads as TGTGCCAGCAGTCCCAGCGGGGCGTTATCTAACTATGGCTACACCTTC. Translated: CASSPSGALSNYGYTF.

J is TRBJ2-2 and V is TRBV28; D is undetermined. Germline V CDR1 and CDR2: MDHEN, SYDVKM. The CDR3 consists of 13 residues. Trimming took 6 bases from V and 5 from J, leaving 10 bases between them. CDR3 amino acids: CASRSPQTGELFF. DNA for the CDR3: TGTGCCAGCAGGTCCCCGCAGACCGGGGAGCTGTTTTTT.

The V and J genes are TRBV7-8 and TRBJ2-2; 8 bases are a match to TRBD1. The CDR3 totals 14 residues. Germline lookup yields CDR1 SGHVS and CDR2 FQNEAQ. V shed 5 bases and J 4 bases; nucleotides not matched to a gene: 3. CDR3 protein: CASSVDRGTGELFF. As DNA, the CDR3 is TGTGCCAGCAGCGTCGACAGGGGCACCGGGGAGCTGTTTTTT.

In this sample, this clone turned up a few times. The chain has TRBV5-4 and TRBJ1-5, with TRBD1 matching 10 bases. The germline V gene has CDR1 SGHNT and CDR2 YYREEE (reference sequence). This CDR3 spans 14 amino acids. J gave up 5 bases and V 4 bases, and 3 bases lay outside the gene matches. DNA for the CDR3: TGTGCCAGCAGCACGGACAGGGGGGATCAGCCCCAGCATTTT. Residues: CASSTDRGDQPQHF.

The table lists this clone with a count of one. The DNA of the CDR3 is TGTGCCAGCACCCCGACTAGCGGGAGGTACGAGCAGTACTTC. As protein: CASTPTSGRYEQYF. This chain connects TRBV7-3 to TRBJ2-7, with 13 positions matching TRBD2. J gave up 4 bases and V 7 bases, and 4 bases lay outside the gene matches. The germline V gene encodes CDR1 SGHTA and CDR2 FQGTGA. This CDR3 region has 14 residues. The full variable domain, with the rest looked up from reference TRBV7-3 and TRBJ2-7, is GAGVSQTPSNKVTEKGKYVELRCDPISGHTALYWYRQSLGQGPEFLIYFQGTGAADDSGLPNDRFFAVRPEGSVSTLKIQRTERGDSAVYLCASTPTSGRYEQYFGPGTRLTVT.

The chain has TRBV19 and TRBJ1-1; no firm D call. Per the germline V gene, CDR1 is LNHDA and CDR2 is SQIVND (reference sequence). The CDR3 covers 13 residues. Trimming took off 2 bases at V and 5 bases at J, with 9 bases between the two ends. The CDR3 bases are TGTGCCAGTAGTATACAACCGGGGACTGAAGCTTTCTTT. Its translation is CASSIQPGTEAFF.

This rearrangement joins TRBV5-1 to TRBJ1-4; 8 bases are shared with TRBD1. The CDR3 has 17 amino acids. After removal of 4 bases from V and 5 bases from J, the junction contained 13 bases not matched to a gene. Germline-derived CDR1 and CDR2 are SGHRS and YFSETQ. CDR3 amino acids: CASSPGQGTIGNEKLFF. The CDR3 DNA is TGCGCCAGCAGCCCCGGACAGGGCACGATAGGGAATGAAAAACTGTTTTTT.

The CDR3 loop is CASSSLRGGMETQYF. The CDR3 nucleotides are TGTGCCAGCAGTTCCTTGAGAGGGGGCATGGAGACCCAGTACTTC. This chain links TRBV6-5 with TRBJ2-5; 7 nucleotides match TRBD1. The CDR3 covers 15 residues. Germline CDR1 reads MNHEY; CDR2 reads SVGAGI. Trimming at V came to 4 bases and at J to 5 bases, leaving 10 bases not matched to a gene.

The V call is TRBV9, the J call TRBJ2-1; 9 nucleotides align to TRBD1. Germline V gives CDR1 SGDLS, CDR2 YYNGEE. The CDR3 consists of 17 residues. J gave up 0 bases and V 3 bases, and 7 bases lay outside the gene matches. The CDR3, as DNA: TGTGCCAGCAGCGGCAACAGGGGGCGAAGCTCCTACAATGAGCAGTTCTTC. It codes for CASSGNRGRSSYNEQFF.

The chain is built from TRBV2 and TRBJ1-1; 7 nucleotides agree with TRBD1. Germline loops: CDR1 SNHLY, CDR2 FYNNEI. Germline trimming cut 6 bases from V and 5 bases from J; bases unmatched to any gene: 12. This CDR3 region has 15 residues. This chain's CDR3 is CASRKEAGGRTEAFF. The DNA for the CDR3 is TGTGCCAGCAGAAAAGAAGCAGGGGGGAGGACTGAAGCTTTCTTT. The variable domain in full, completed from reference TRBV2 and TRBJ1-1, reads EPEVTQTPSHQVTQMGQEVILRCVPISNHLYFYWYRQILGQKVEFLVSFYNNEISEKSEIFDDQFSVERPDGSNFTLKIRSTKLEDSAMYFCASRKEAGGRTEAFFGQGTRLTVV.

The chain has TRBV5-6 and TRBJ2-1; D may be TRBD2 (5 bases). The CDR3 is made up of 14 amino acids. The V end was cut by 5 bases, the J end by 3 bases, with 12 bases between. The germline V gene has CDR1 SGHDT and CDR2 YYEEEE. The CDR3 is CASRTGIYYNEQFF. The CDR3 DNA sequence: TGTGCCAGCAGAACCGGGATCTACTACAATGAGCAGTTCTTC.